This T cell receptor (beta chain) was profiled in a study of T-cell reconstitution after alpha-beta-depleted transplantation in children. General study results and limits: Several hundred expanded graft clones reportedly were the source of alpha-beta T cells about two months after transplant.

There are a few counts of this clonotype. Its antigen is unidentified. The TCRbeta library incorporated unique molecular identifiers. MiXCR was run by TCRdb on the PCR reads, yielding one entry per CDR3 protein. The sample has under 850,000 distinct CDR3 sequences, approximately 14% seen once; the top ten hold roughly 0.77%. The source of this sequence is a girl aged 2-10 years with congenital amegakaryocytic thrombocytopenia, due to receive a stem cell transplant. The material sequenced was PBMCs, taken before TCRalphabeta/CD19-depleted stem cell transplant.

CDR3 bases: TGTGCCAGCAGCTCCCGGGGGGACATCACCGGGGAGCTGTTTTTT. Translated, it gives CASSSRGDITGELFF. The chain carries TRBV7-3 and TRBJ2-2; TRBD2 might be the D (7 bases). The CDR3 has 15 amino acids. Germline V CDR1 and CDR2: SGHTA, FQGTGA. Trimming took off 4 bases at V and 4 bases at J, with 13 bases between the two ends.